In its sample, the clone carrying this T cell receptor beta chain was seen a few times. The antigen is unknown. This CDR3 has 12 residues. V lost 5 bases, J lost 4 bases, and 9 bases lay in between. This sample was included in a study of CD8 T cells in Susac syndrome. Negative magnetic isolation gave CD8+ and CD4+ cells; FACS enriched CD8+ TEMRA. The study's findings and limits: Acknowledgment was made by the study that its TCR sequencing and HLA analysis involved a relatively small number of individuals.

A quantity of roughly 0.5 to 1 ug RNA underwent reverse transcription using random hexamers. Amplification of TCR beta CDR3 was carried out by immunoSEQ multiplex PCR, which covered 54 Vbeta and 13 Jbeta segments. Using its own MiXCR run on the immunoSEQ multiplex PCR reads, TCRdb lists one record per CDR3 protein. The data contain fewer than 150,000 distinct CDR3 sequences, under 95% of them singletons. What was sequenced was CD8+ T cells from PBMCs. This TCR came from a human donor with multiple sclerosis. The genes are TRBV12-3 or TRBV12-4 and TRBJ2-7, with D tentatively TRBD2 (5 bases). CDR3 DNA: TGTGCCAGCAGTGCGGGCGGGTACGAGCAGTACTTC. It encodes CASSAGGYEQYF.